The rows below give T cell receptor beta chains drawn from one sample of a study of cytomegalovirus exposure and HLA in healthy donors. Clones were read by immunoSEQ multiplex PCR, and TCRdb kept only the in-frame ones, dropping some. The table has 250,000 to 400,000 clones, 87% seen once. Sequencing was carried out using PBMCs. The receptors were gathered from a woman aged 25 to 39 in good health and CMV-seropositive. Both conserved end residues are part of each CDR3. The D gene is left open where the match is weak. Clone size is stated in some rows and not others, as once, few, many or a class when expanded.

v_call: TRBV11-2; j_call: TRBJ1-2; clone_size: NA; d_call: TRBD1; cdr3_aa: CASSLHPRGRQGDWYGYTF; cdr3_nt: TGTGCCAGCAGCCTACATCCCCGGGGTCGACAGGGGGACTGGTATGGCTACACCTTC
v_call: TRBV30; j_call: TRBJ2-2; clone_size: NA; d_call: NA; cdr3_aa: CAWSRVRTGELFF; cdr3_nt: TGTGCCTGGAGTAGGGTTAGGACCGGGGAGCTGTTTTTT
v_call: TRBV4-1; j_call: TRBJ1-2; clone_size: NA; d_call: TRBD1; cdr3_aa: CASSRIGQANYGYTF; cdr3_nt: TGCGCCAGCAGCCGGATAGGACAGGCTAACTATGGCTACACCTTC
v_call: TRBV6-1; j_call: TRBJ2-7; clone_size: few; d_call: NA; cdr3_aa: CASREAGTSKEEQYF; cdr3_nt: TGTGCCAGCAGGGAAGCCGGGACGTCAAAGGAGGAGCAGTACTTC
v_call: TRBV30; j_call: TRBJ1-5; clone_size: NA; d_call: NA; cdr3_aa: CAWGDPSNQPQHF; cdr3_nt: TGTGCCTGGGGAGATCCTAGCAATCAGCCCCAGCATTTT
v_call: TRBV5-1; j_call: TRBJ1-1; clone_size: NA; d_call: NA; cdr3_aa: CASSAYGGTEAFF; cdr3_nt: TGCGCCAGCAGCGCCTACGGGGGCACTGAAGCTTTCTTT
v_call: TRBV13; j_call: TRBJ2-7; clone_size: NA; d_call: TRBD1; cdr3_aa: CASSFGTVPNEQYF; cdr3_nt: TGTGCCAGCAGCTTCGGGACAGTACCTAACGAGCAGTACTTC
v_call: TRBV4-1; j_call: TRBJ1-2; clone_size: few; d_call: NA; cdr3_aa: CASSQDAGNYGYTF; cdr3_nt: TGCGCCAGCAGCCAAGATGCAGGGAACTATGGCTACACCTTC
v_call: TRBV25-1; j_call: TRBJ2-1; clone_size: NA; d_call: TRBD2; cdr3_aa: CASSETGTTNEQFF; cdr3_nt: TGTGCCAGCAGTGAAACCGGGACTACAAATGAGCAGTTCTTC
v_call: TRBV5-1; j_call: TRBJ1-2; clone_size: NA; d_call: TRBD1; cdr3_aa: CASSSGDRVGYGYTF; cdr3_nt: TGCGCCAGCAGCTCCGGGGACAGGGTGGGTTATGGCTACACCTTC
v_call: TRBV11-3; j_call: TRBJ2-1; clone_size: NA; d_call: NA; cdr3_aa: CASSPKARPGEQFF; cdr3_nt: TGTGCCTCCTCTCCCAAAGCTAGACCGGGAGAGCAGTTCTTC
v_call: TRBV6-1; j_call: TRBJ1-1; clone_size: NA; d_call: NA; cdr3_aa: CASSEGAAYEAFF; cdr3_nt: TGTGCCAGCAGTGAAGGGGCGGCCTATGAAGCTTTCTTT
v_call: TRBV5-1; j_call: TRBJ1-1; clone_size: NA; d_call: NA; cdr3_aa: CASSWPGVEAFF; cdr3_nt: TGCGCCAGCAGTTGGCCGGGAGTTGAAGCTTTCTTT
v_call: TRBV4-1; j_call: TRBJ2-1; clone_size: NA; d_call: TRBD2; cdr3_aa: CASSPSGSRNEQFF; cdr3_nt: TGCGCCAGCAGTCCTAGCGGGAGTAGGAATGAGCAGTTCTTC
v_call: TRBV5-4; j_call: TRBJ2-3; clone_size: NA; d_call: TRBD2; cdr3_aa: CASSAGLASDTQYF; cdr3_nt: TGTGCCAGCAGCGCGGGACTAGCCTCAGATACGCAGTATTTT
v_call: TRBV4-3; j_call: TRBJ1-2; clone_size: NA; d_call: NA; cdr3_aa: CASSQDVLNRPGYTF; cdr3_nt: TGCGCCAGCAGCCAAGACGTCTTAAACCGGCCTGGCTACACCTTC
v_call: TRBV5-6; j_call: TRBJ1-4; clone_size: NA; d_call: NA; cdr3_aa: CASSLAYGGPNEKLFF; cdr3_nt: TGTGCCAGCAGCTTGGCCTATGGAGGGCCGAATGAAAAACTGTTTTTT
v_call: TRBV10-1; j_call: TRBJ2-7; clone_size: few; d_call: TRBD1; cdr3_aa: CASNPKDRNYEQYF; cdr3_nt: TGCGCCAGCAATCCCAAGGACAGGAACTACGAGCAGTACTTC
v_call: TRBV5-4; j_call: TRBJ2-1; clone_size: NA; d_call: NA; cdr3_aa: CASSYESSYNEQFF; cdr3_nt: TGTGCCAGCAGCTACGAGAGCTCCTACAATGAGCAGTTCTTC
v_call: TRBV2; j_call: TRBJ1-2; clone_size: NA; d_call: NA; cdr3_aa: CASSVAGGGYTF; cdr3_nt: TGTGCCAGCAGTGTGGCAGGAGGGGGCTACACCTTC
v_call: TRBV11-3; j_call: TRBJ2-1; clone_size: NA; d_call: NA; cdr3_aa: CASSLMMSSNEQFF; cdr3_nt: TGTGCCAGCAGCTTAATGATGAGTTCCAATGAGCAGTTCTTC
v_call: TRBV11-2; j_call: TRBJ2-7; clone_size: few; d_call: TRBD1; cdr3_aa: CASSFGQGDTYEQYF; cdr3_nt: TGTGCCAGCAGCTTCGGACAGGGGGATACCTACGAGCAGTACTTC
v_call: TRBV5-4; j_call: TRBJ2-2; clone_size: NA; d_call: NA; cdr3_aa: CASSLDFAGELFF; cdr3_nt: TGTGCCAGCAGCTTGGATTTCGCCGGGGAGCTGTTTTTT
v_call: TRBV7-2; j_call: TRBJ2-1; clone_size: NA; d_call: TRBD2; cdr3_aa: CASSFAGRAGNEQFF; cdr3_nt: TGTGCCAGCAGCTTTGCGGGGAGGGCCGGAAATGAGCAGTTCTTC
v_call: TRBV27; j_call: TRBJ1-1; clone_size: NA; d_call: TRBD1; cdr3_aa: CASSRTGGVNTEAFF; cdr3_nt: TGTGCCAGCAGTCGGACAGGAGGGGTGAACACTGAAGCTTTCTTT
v_call: TRBV9; j_call: TRBJ1-3; clone_size: NA; d_call: NA; cdr3_aa: CASSVANRVLGGNTIYF; cdr3_nt: TGTGCCAGCAGCGTAGCCAACAGGGTTCTTGGGGGAAACACCATATATTTT
v_call: TRBV29-1; j_call: TRBJ2-7; clone_size: NA; d_call: NA; cdr3_aa: CSVEDGTRPYEQYF; cdr3_nt: TGCAGCGTTGAAGATGGAACTAGGCCCTACGAGCAGTACTTC
v_call: TRBV7-6; j_call: TRBJ1-4; clone_size: few; d_call: TRBD1; cdr3_aa: CASSPGTGTNEKLFF; cdr3_nt: TGTGCCAGCAGCCCTGGGACAGGGACGAATGAAAAACTGTTTTTT
v_call: TRBV30; j_call: TRBJ2-1; clone_size: NA; d_call: NA; cdr3_aa: CAWRGYRSSYNEQFF; cdr3_nt: TGTGCCTGGAGGGGGTACAGAAGCTCCTACAATGAGCAGTTCTTC
v_call: TRBV4-3; j_call: TRBJ2-7; clone_size: NA; d_call: NA; cdr3_aa: CASSQDVERGRAVGYEQYF; cdr3_nt: TGCGCCAGCAGCCAAGATGTAGAAAGGGGCAGGGCGGTGGGGTACGAGCAGTACTTC
v_call: TRBV18; j_call: TRBJ2-2; clone_size: once; d_call: NA; cdr3_aa: CASSPTGTVTGELFF; cdr3_nt: TGTGCCAGCTCACCCACAGGGACGGTCACCGGGGAGCTGTTTTTT
v_call: TRBV13; j_call: TRBJ1-2; clone_size: NA; d_call: TRBD1; cdr3_aa: CASSSKGQGIWYGYTF; cdr3_nt: TGTGCCAGCAGCTCAAAGGGACAGGGGATATGGTATGGCTACACCTTC
v_call: TRBV6-5; j_call: TRBJ2-1; clone_size: NA; d_call: NA; cdr3_aa: CASSYSSGNEQFF; cdr3_nt: TGTGCCAGCAGTTACTCATCAGGGAACGAGCAGTTCTTC
v_call: TRBV7-3; j_call: TRBJ2-1; clone_size: NA; d_call: TRBD2; cdr3_aa: CASSPDSGTRGSEQFF; cdr3_nt: TGTGCCAGCAGCCCAGACAGCGGGACGCGGGGGAGTGAGCAGTTCTTC
v_call: TRBV30; j_call: TRBJ1-1; clone_size: NA; d_call: TRBD1; cdr3_aa: CAWRGQVNTEAFF; cdr3_nt: TGTGCCTGGAGGGGACAGGTCAACACTGAAGCTTTCTTT
v_call: TRBV10-1; j_call: TRBJ1-1; clone_size: few; d_call: TRBD1; cdr3_aa: CASSGPQGVTTEAFF; cdr3_nt: TGCGCCAGCAGTGGACCACAGGGGGTTACCACTGAAGCTTTCTTT
v_call: TRBV6-5; j_call: TRBJ2-7; clone_size: NA; d_call: TRBD1; cdr3_aa: CASSEPGTGTYEQYF; cdr3_nt: TGTGCCAGCAGCGAACCCGGGACAGGTACCTACGAGCAGTACTTC
v_call: TRBV7-2; j_call: TRBJ2-7; clone_size: NA; d_call: NA; cdr3_aa: CASSFRVEPYEQYF; cdr3_nt: TGTGCCAGCAGCTTCAGGGTGGAACCATACGAGCAGTACTTC
v_call: TRBV4-1; j_call: TRBJ1-5; clone_size: NA; d_call: NA; cdr3_aa: CASSQVLENQPQHF; cdr3_nt: TGCGCCAGCAGCCAAGTTTTGGAGAATCAGCCCCAGCATTTT
v_call: TRBV9; j_call: TRBJ2-2; clone_size: NA; d_call: NA; cdr3_aa: CASSVGGTGELFF; cdr3_nt: TGTGCCAGCAGCGTGGGGGGCACCGGGGAGCTGTTTTTT
v_call: TRBV6-4; j_call: TRBJ2-3; clone_size: few; d_call: TRBD1; cdr3_aa: CASSEQQGAGTDTQYF; cdr3_nt: TGTGCCAGCAGTGAACAACAGGGGGCTGGCACAGATACGCAGTATTTT
v_call: TRBV6-5; j_call: TRBJ1-6; clone_size: NA; d_call: NA; cdr3_aa: CASSYRQDQNSPLHF; cdr3_nt: TGTGCCAGCAGTTACCGGCAGGACCAGAATTCACCCCTCCACTTT
v_call: TRBV11-2; j_call: TRBJ2-7; clone_size: NA; d_call: NA; cdr3_aa: CASSSSRLDHEQYF; cdr3_nt: TGTGCCAGCAGCTCCTCCCGACTAGATCACGAGCAGTACTTC
v_call: TRBV10-3; j_call: TRBJ1-4; clone_size: NA; d_call: TRBD1; cdr3_aa: CAISDSPGTGEKLFF; cdr3_nt: TGTGCCATCAGTGATTCACCCGGGACAGGGGAAAAACTGTTTTTT
v_call: TRBV28; j_call: TRBJ1-2; clone_size: NA; d_call: NA; cdr3_aa: CASSLLGNYGYTF; cdr3_nt: TGTGCCAGCAGTTTATTAGGGAACTATGGCTACACCTTC
v_call: TRBV5-1; j_call: TRBJ2-1; clone_size: once; d_call: NA; cdr3_aa: CASSLWDYYNEQFF; cdr3_nt: TGCGCCAGCAGCTTGTGGGATTACTACAATGAGCAGTTCTTC
v_call: TRBV28; j_call: TRBJ2-1; clone_size: NA; d_call: TRBD1; cdr3_aa: CASSFGLRGNNEQFF; cdr3_nt: TGTGCCAGCAGTTTCGGACTCAGGGGGAACAATGAGCAGTTCTTC
v_call: TRBV5-1; j_call: TRBJ2-4; clone_size: NA; d_call: NA; cdr3_aa: CASSLNQGLRYF; cdr3_nt: TGCGCCAGCAGCTTAAATCAGGGGTTGCGGTACTTC
v_call: TRBV2; j_call: TRBJ2-7; clone_size: NA; d_call: TRBD1; cdr3_aa: CASTRTGTSYEQYF; cdr3_nt: TGTGCCAGCACCCGGACAGGGACCTCCTACGAGCAGTACTTC